The table lists the clone carrying this T cell receptor beta chain with many counts. Its antigen remains unknown. 5'-RACE, quantitative and with molecular barcodes, yielded the TCR beta libraries. MiXCR was run by TCRdb on the 5' RACE reads, yielding one entry per CDR3 protein. The sample lists around 490,000 distinct CDR3 sequences; roughly 5.3% were seen once. The data derive from a study of CD8 T cells in ankylosing spondylitis. Broader study findings: In ankylosing spondylitis blood, a motif of roughly 8 highly homologous TCR beta variants appeared characteristic.

The germline gives CDR1 KGHDR, CDR2 SFDVKD. The CDR3 loop spans 14 amino acids. V was cut by 4 bases and J by 2 bases, with 8 bases left in between. The sequenced sample was blood, either unsorted or a sorted T cell fraction (not recorded which). The sequence was obtained from a male donor with ankylosing spondylitis. This sequence joins TRBV24-1 and TRBJ2-1, with unresolved D. The CDR3 DNA reads as TGTGCCACCAGTGACTCAGACACCTACAATGAGCAGTTCTTC. Protein sequence: CATSDSDTYNEQFF.